The next 14 T cell receptor beta chains were all read from a single sample in a study of CD8 T cells in ankylosing spondylitis. TCRdb used MiXCR to reprocess the 5' RACE reads, holding one entry per CDR3 protein. This repertoire shows under 35,000 distinct CDR3 sequences, 5.5% to 8% found once; its top ten account for about 11%. Sequencing used blood, either unsorted or a sorted T cell fraction (not recorded which). These receptors were obtained from a male donor with ankylosing spondylitis or in good health (not recorded which).

In its sample, this clonotype was seen many times. The J gene is TRBJ1-1, the V gene TRBV20-1; D gene uncertain. The CDR3 sequence is 13 residues long. Per germline, CDR1 DFQATT and CDR2 SNEGSKA (reference sequence). V lost 1 base to trimming and J lost 2 bases, with 8 bases between them. The CDR3 nucleotides are TGCAGTGCTAGAGGTGGAGGAAACACTGAAGCTTTCTTT. Translation gives CSARGGGNTEAFF.

In this sample, this clonotype turned up many times. This chain joins TRBV5-1 and TRBJ2-1, with 9 bases lining up with TRBD2. Germline CDR1 and CDR2: SGHRS and YFSETQ. Trimming at V came to 4 bases and at J to 6 bases, leaving 11 bases not matched to a gene. The CDR3 loop spans 16 amino acids. The CDR3 DNA is TGCGCCAGCAGCCGCCGAATGGTAGCGGGGGCCAATGAGCAGTTCTTC. Translated, it gives CASSRRMVAGANEQFF. Together with reference TRBV5-1 and TRBJ2-1, the CDR3 gives the full variable domain: KAGVTQTPRYLIKTRGQQVTLSCSPISGHRSVSWYQQTPGQGLQFLFEYFSETQRNKGNFPGRFSGRQFSNSRSEMNVSTLELGDSALYLCASSRRMVAGANEQFFGPGTRLTVL.

This clonotype appeared many times. The CDR3 sequence: CAISSGGQETQYF. The DNA for the CDR3 is TGTGCCATCAGTTCAGGGGGCCAAGAGACCCAGTACTTC. The chain has TRBV10-3 and TRBJ2-5; TRBD1 matches at 7 bases. Germline CDR1 and CDR2: ENHRY and SYGVKD. This CDR3 spans 13 amino acids. V trimming: 5 bases; J trimming: 1 base; junction bases outside the gene matches: 1.

This clonotype was detected many times. The chain is built from TRBV28 and TRBJ2-2, with a weak D call TRBD2 (6 bases). This CDR3 has 15 residues. Trimming left V 7 bases short and J 1 base short, with 13 bases between. Looked up from germline, CDR1 is MDHEN and CDR2 is SYDVKM. For the CDR3, the DNA is TGTGCCAGCACCCCCGGGACTGAGAACACCGGGGAGCTGTTTTTT. Translated, it gives CASTPGTENTGELFF. The full variable domain, in which reference TRBV28 and TRBJ2-2 provide the parts outside the CDR3, is DVKVTQSSRYLVKRTGEKVFLECVQDMDHENMFWYRQDPGLGLRLIYFSYDVKMKEKGDIPEGYSVSREKKERFSLILESASTNQTSMYLCASTPGTENTGELFFGEGSRLTVL.

Ten or more counts support this clonotype. The chain employs TRBV28 and TRBJ1-3, with TRBD1 matching over 7 bases. With 5 bases clipped from V and 4 bases from J, the junction kept 5 bases outside the gene matches. Germline V gene sequence: CDR1 MDHEN, CDR2 SYDVKM. The CDR3 loop spans 14 amino acids. The CDR3 reads CASSPRQGGNTIYF. The CDR3 DNA reads as TGTGCCAGCAGTCCCAGACAGGGAGGAAACACCATATATTTT.

The sample holds many counts of this clonotype. The gene calls are TRBV5-5 and TRBJ1-6, with a weak D call TRBD1 (6 bases). This CDR3 is built from 15 residues. Trimming took off 4 bases at V and 9 bases at J, with 17 bases between the two ends. Germline V gives CDR1 SGHKS, CDR2 YYEKEE (reference sequence). The CDR3 sequence: CASSTTGSEGSPLHF. The CDR3 bases are TGTGCCAGCAGCACCACAGGGAGTGAGGGTTCACCCCTCCACTTT.

This clonotype was seen many times. The chain couples TRBV27 to TRBJ2-2; 8 bases are a match to TRBD2. Germline V gene lookup returns CDR1 MNHEY and CDR2 SMNVEV (reference sequence). This CDR3 spans 17 amino acids. J was trimmed by 7 bases and V by 6 bases; bases with no gene match: 16. The CDR3 sequence is CASSSGRIAGSGGELFF. CDR3 DNA: TGTGCCAGCAGCTCGGGTCGGATAGCGGGATCAGGCGGGGAGCTGTTTTTT.

Ten or more counts support this clonotype. The chain recombines TRBV9 with TRBJ2-1; 10 bases map to TRBD2. Per the germline V gene, CDR1 is SGDLS and CDR2 is YYNGEE. The CDR3 extends over 16 amino acids. The V gene end was trimmed by 3 bases and the J gene end by 8 bases; junction bases not matched to a gene: 11. Written as DNA, the CDR3 is TGTGCCAGCAGCGAGAGAGCGGGAGGGCCGTCCCATGAGCAGTTCTTC. Its translation is CASSERAGGPSHEQFF. The whole variable domain, filled in from reference TRBV9 and TRBJ2-1, reads DSGVTQTPKHLITATGQRVTLRCSPRSGDLSVYWYQQSLDQGLQFLIQYYNGEERAKGNILERFSAQQFPDLHSELNLSSLELGDSALYFCASSERAGGPSHEQFFGPGTRLTVL.

By share, this clonotype ranks as medium-sized. The germline gene is not matched at one end of the junction; a read error may be the cause. This chain links TRBV9 with TRBJ2-5, with no clear D. Germline CDR1 and CDR2: SGDLS and YYNGEE. This CDR3 contains 13 residues. CDR3 nucleotide sequence: TGTGCCAGCAGCACCGGCAGACAAGGGACCCAGTACTTC. Encoded protein: CASSTGRQGTQYF.

This clonotype was seen many times. The chain combines TRBV20-1 with TRBJ2-7; D call uncertain. Trimming removed 1 base at V and 6 bases at J, with 16 bases between. Germline V gene sequence: CDR1 DFQATT, CDR2 SNEGSKA (reference sequence). This CDR3 contains 14 residues. CDR3 loop: CSARVLVLRGEQYF. As DNA, the CDR3 is TGCAGTGCTAGAGTCCTAGTTTTACGAGGCGAGCAGTACTTC.

At least ten counts were recorded for this clonotype. The chain links TRBV6-2 or TRBV6-3 to TRBJ2-1; D is ambiguous. The germline V gene has CDR1 MNHEY and CDR2 SVGEGT. The CDR3 consists of 11 residues. The ends were cut back, 5 bases at V and 10 bases at J, with 9 bases in the middle. CDR3 nucleotide sequence: TGTGCCAGCAGTCGGATTGGCGAGCAGTTCTTC. As protein: CASSRIGEQFF.

V and J are TRBV12-3 or TRBV12-4 and TRBJ2-1; D gene unclear. The CDR3 contains 15 residues. V was clipped by 1 base and J by 3 bases, with 10 bases between them. CDR3 loop: CASSLGGANYNEQFF. In DNA, the CDR3 is TGTGCCAGCAGTTTAGGAGGAGCGAACTACAATGAGCAGTTCTTC.

The chain employs TRBV7-2 and TRBJ2-3, with TRBD1 as a possible D gene (5 bases). This CDR3 spans 15 amino acids. V was pared by 0 bases and J by 8 bases, with 15 bases between. CDR1 is SGHTA, CDR2 FQGNSA, per germline. The CDR3 region has the DNA TGTGCCAGCAGCTTAGCATCCGCTACGCAGGGTACGCAGTATTTT. As protein: CASSLASATQGTQYF.

This clonotype occurred many times. This rearrangement joins TRBV7-6 to TRBJ2-1; TRBD1 aligns across 7 bases. With 5 bases clipped from V and 5 bases from J, the junction kept 9 bases outside the gene matches. The germline V gene encodes CDR1 SGHVS and CDR2 FNYEAQ. There are 15 residues in the CDR3. This CDR3 is CASSLRQGVNNEQFF. CDR3 sequence (DNA): TGTGCCAGCAGCCTTAGACAGGGTGTGAACAATGAGCAGTTCTTC.